These 8 T cell receptor beta chains came from one sample sequenced in a study of control samples from healthy donors and cancer patients. Some clones are missing from TCRdb's copy, which holds only in-frame ones; the method was immunoSEQ multiplex PCR. The sample contains 120,000 to 150,000 clones, roughly nine tenths of which appear only once. Input material: blood. Receptor source: a woman in her 30s in good health.

The rearrangement links TRBV3-1 (or the pseudogene TRBV3-2) to TRBJ2-7; 8 positions agree with TRBD2. There are 15 residues in the CDR3. CDR1 is LGHDT and CDR2 is YNNKEL in the germline V gene (reference sequence). The V and J ends lost 2 bases and 2 bases, in that order; junction bases with no gene match: 5. The CDR3 spells CASSQTGGKPYEQYF. The CDR3 DNA reads TGTGCCAGCAGCCAAACGGGAGGGAAGCCCTACGAGCAGTACTTC.

This clone was recorded once. The CDR3 sequence is CASSSGLLNTEAFF. The CDR3 region has the DNA TGTGCCAGCAGCTCGGGACTGCTGAACACTGAAGCTTTCTTT. The chain has TRBV7-2 and TRBJ1-1; perhaps TRBD1 as D (5 bases). The CDR3 is 14 amino acids. Trimming left V 4 bases short and J 0 bases short, with 9 bases between. The germline gives CDR1 SGHTA, CDR2 FQGNSA.

The genes are TRBV18 and TRBJ1-5, with a weak D call TRBD1 (5 bases). Looked up from germline, CDR1 is KGHSH and CDR2 is LQKENI. The V and J ends lost 1 base and 0 bases respectively, with 10 bases between them. The CDR3 extends over 16 amino acids. In nucleotides, the CDR3 is TGTGCCAGCTCACCACAGGGGAGTAATAGCAATCAGCCCCAGCATTTT. Translated, it gives CASSPQGSNSNQPQHF.

The chain carries TRBV21-1 and TRBJ2-4. TRBV21-1 is a listed pseudogene. The CDR3 covers 16 residues. DNA of the CDR3: TGTGCCAGCAGCAGATCAACGCAGCACACCAAAAACATTCAGTACTTC. Protein product: CASSRSTQHTKNIQYF.

V gene TRBV5-1 combines with J gene TRBJ1-4; D call uncertain. The CDR3 runs 14 residues. V was trimmed by 3 bases and J by 3 bases, leaving 9 bases between them. The germline CDR1 and CDR2 sequences are SGHRS and YFSETQ. CDR3 sequence reads: CASSSYPANEKLFF. The CDR3 region has the DNA TGCGCCAGCAGCTCCTATCCCGCTAATGAAAAACTGTTTTTT.

The chain has TRBV5-5 and TRBJ1-6; D is possibly TRBD1 (5 bases). The CDR3 runs to 16 residues. The germline CDR1 and CDR2 sequences are SGHKS and YYEKEE (reference sequence). The V gene lost 4 bases and the J gene lost 8 bases, with 19 bases spanning the gap. The chain's CDR3 is CASSVILGTDYSPLHF. CDR3 nucleotide sequence: TGTGCCAGCAGCGTGATTCTCGGGACTGATTATTCACCCCTCCACTTT.

This chain links TRBV2 with TRBJ2-1; maybe TRBD2 (5 bases). Germline assignment: CDR1 SNHLY and CDR2 FYNNEI. There are 17 residues in the CDR3. Trimming stripped 6 bases from V and 4 bases from J, with 22 bases between. This CDR3 is CASSGLAPADGYNEQFF. CDR3 DNA sequence: TGTGCCAGCAGCGGATTAGCGCCCGCCGATGGGTACAATGAGCAGTTCTTC.

The chain joins TRBV6-2 or TRBV6-3 to TRBJ2-1; 8 positions agree with TRBD2. CDR1 is MNHEY and CDR2 is SVGEGT in the germline V gene. With V trimmed by 6 bases and J by 2 bases, 9 bases remained unmatched. The CDR3 spans 16 residues. The CDR3 region has the DNA TGTGCCAGCAGCCTACTAGCGGAGGGGGCCTACAATGAGCAGTTCTTC. Translation: CASSLLAEGAYNEQFF.